These T cell receptor beta chains were read from a single sample in a study of cytomegalovirus exposure and HLA in healthy donors. The repertoire was sequenced with immunoSEQ multiplex PCR; TCRdb's copy has only in-frame clones and lacks some. The sample yields 65,000 to 85,000 clones, just under 80% seen once. Sequenced: PBMCs. Source of these receptors: a woman between 40 and 55 years old in good health and CMV-seropositive. The CDR3 runs from the conserved cysteine through the conserved F or W. Each record gives: clone size, D gene, J gene, V gene, CDR3 DNA, CDR3 protein. The D gene is left open where the match is weak. Expanded clones are given a class, and other clones once, few, many or no size at all.

.	.	TRBJ2-7	TRBV18	TGTGCCAGCTCACCCGGCGGCCACTCCTACGAGCAGTACTTC	CASSPGGHSYEQYF
.	TRBD2	TRBJ2-1	TRBV9	TGTGCCAGCAGCGCAACCGGACTAGCGGGGGGGGATGAGCAGTTCTTC	CASSATGLAGGDEQFF
few	TRBD1	TRBJ1-1	TRBV5-1	TGCGCCAGCAGCTGGGGACAGGGGGCGTTTGAATTTGAAGCTTTCTTT	CASSWGQGAFEFEAFF
.	.	TRBJ2-3	TRBV7-7	TGTGCCAGCAGCTTATACGGGAGCACAGATACGCAGTATTTT	CASSLYGSTDTQYF
.	.	TRBJ1-6	TRBV28	TGTGCCAGCAGTCCCGTCCAGGGTCTCGCCTATAATTCACCCCTCCACTTT	CASSPVQGLAYNSPLHF
few	.	TRBJ1-2	TRBV30	TGTGCCTGGAGTGTTCAGGACAGTAACTATGGCTACACCTTC	CAWSVQDSNYGYTF
.	.	TRBJ2-2	TRBV25-1	TGTGCCAGCAGTGGCACCCGGGATCCGAACACCGGGGAGCTGTTTTTT	CASSGTRDPNTGELFF
.	.	TRBJ2-7	TRBV4-1	TGCGCCAGCAGCCAGGACGGCGGGGAGCAGTACTTC	CASSQDGGEQYF
.	.	TRBJ1-6	TRBV25-1	TGTGCCAGCAGTGAATCCGGCGGGTCGGATAATTCACCCCTCCACTTT	CASSESGGSDNSPLHF
.	.	TRBJ1-5	TRBV6-5	TGTGCCAGCAGTTACGGGTGGGGCGGGATCAATCAGCCCCAGCATTTT	CASSYGWGGINQPQHF
.	.	TRBJ1-1	TRBV18	TGTGCCAGCCAACAGGGACCTGAAGCTTTCTTT	CASQQGPEAFF
once	TRBD1	TRBJ2-5	TRBV9	TGTGCCAGCTCAGGGGGCGCATTTGGAGAGACCCAGTACTTC	CASSGGAFGETQYF
.	.	TRBJ2-5	TRBV11-2	TGTGCCAGCAGTTGGAGCCGCCAAGAGACCCAGTACTTC	CASSWSRQETQYF
.	.	TRBJ1-2	TRBV4-2	TGTGCCAGCAGCCAAGGCCAGGCTAACTATGGCTACACCTTC	CASSQGQANYGYTF
.	.	TRBJ1-5	TRBV7-8	TGTGCCAGCAGCTTGATCAGGGTGGATCAGCCCCAGCATTTT	CASSLIRVDQPQHF
.	.	TRBJ1-2	TRBV28	TGTGCCAGCAGTCTGGACATTAAAGGCTACACCTTC	CASSLDIKGYTF
few	TRBD1	TRBJ1-2	TRBV6-6	TGTGCCAGCAGCGGGACAGGGGGCTATGGCTACACCTTC	CASSGTGGYGYTF
many	.	TRBJ1-4	TRBV11-2	TGTGCCAGCAGCCGAAACAGCCAGAATGAAAAACTGTTTTTT	CASSRNSQNEKLFF
.	TRBD1	TRBJ1-1	TRBV5-1	TGCGCCAGCAGCTTCGGACAGGCCAAGAAGACTGAAGCTTTCTTT	CASSFGQAKKTEAFF
.	.	TRBJ1-2	TRBV4-1	TGCGCCAGCAGCCAAGGGCAGGATCCCACCTTC	CASSQGQDPTF
.	TRBD1	TRBJ2-7	TRBV6-5	TGTGCCAGCACCCCCCCGGGACAGGGATACGAGCAGTACTTC	CASTPPGQGYEQYF
.	TRBD1	TRBJ1-1	TRBV7-2	TGTGCCAGCAGCTTAGCAGGGGGCGGCACTGAAGCTTTCTTT	CASSLAGGGTEAFF
.	TRBD1	TRBJ1-6	TRBV7-2	TGTGCCAGCAGCACCCGACAGGGATCACCCCTCCACTTT	CASSTRQGSPLHF
.	.	TRBJ2-5	TRBV5-4	TGTGCCAGCAGCTTGGCCTCGCAGGGGCGCTGGGAGACCCAGTACTTC	CASSLASQGRWETQYF
.	.	TRBJ1-2	TRBV10-3	TGTGCCATCAGTGAGTCCAGGGGAAACTATGGCTACACCTTC	CAISESRGNYGYTF
.	.	TRBJ1-2	TRBV4-1	TGCGCCAGCAGCCAAGAGAACCCTCTGGCCTATGGCTACACCTTC	CASSQENPLAYGYTF
once	.	TRBJ2-7	TRBV19	TGTGCCAGTGGTACAGGGCCCTACGAGCAGTACTTC	CASGTGPYEQYF
.	.	TRBJ2-7	TRBV7-2	TGTGCCAGCAGCCTGGACACTAACGAGCAGTACTTC	CASSLDTNEQYF
.	.	TRBJ1-4	TRBV5-1	TGTGCCAGCAGCTTGGGAGGGGGAAAACTGTTTTTT	CASSLGGGKLFF
.	TRBD2	TRBJ2-2	TRBV29-1	TGCAGCGTTATAGGCGGGGGGGCAATCGGGGAGCTGTTTTTT	CSVIGGGAIGELFF
.	.	TRBJ2-1	TRBV7-2	TGTGCCAGCAGCTTAAGCCAGGACACCTACAATGAGCAGTTCTTC	CASSLSQDTYNEQFF
.	.	TRBJ2-7	TRBV7-2	TGTGCCAGCAGCTTAGGGCAGGGTAAATTCTACGAGCAGTACTTC	CASSLGQGKFYEQYF